The next 14 T cell receptor beta chains were all read from a single sample in a study of blood T cell repertoires in COVID-19. Measured with immunoSEQ multiplex PCR; TCRdb has only the in-frame clones, and not every one. The table shows about 280,000 clones, with about nine tenths occurring only once. The source material was peripheral blood. Source of these receptors: a woman aged 30 to 39 with COVID-19, enrolled during active disease.

The rearrangement links TRBV19 to TRBJ1-4; a weak D match, TRBD1 (5 bases). Per the germline V gene, CDR1 is LNHDA and CDR2 is SQIVND (reference sequence). Between the trimmed V and J ends, which lost 2 bases and 10 bases, there was a span of 17 bases. There are 15 residues in the CDR3. DNA of the CDR3: TGTGCCAGTAGTATATGGGGGTCCTCGGAGGGAAAACTGTTTTTT. It specifies CASSIWGSSEGKLFF.

The chain has TRBV7-2 and TRBJ1-5; the match to TRBD1 covers 7 bases. From germline, CDR1 is SGHTA and CDR2 FQGNSA. V lost 5 bases and J lost 7; bases outside the gene matches: 11. The CDR3 length is 15 residues. In nucleotides, the CDR3 is TGTGCCAGCAGCCCCATCAGGGGGGTAGGACAGCCCCAGCATTTT. Protein: CASSPIRGVGQPQHF.

The chain is built from TRBV3-1 (or the pseudogene TRBV3-2) and TRBJ2-2, with a tentative D call TRBD2 (6 bases). The CDR3 covers 15 residues. CDR1 and CDR2 from the germline V gene are LGHDT and YNNKEL (reference sequence). The V gene lost 4 bases and the J gene lost 2 bases, with 11 bases spanning the gap. The CDR3 region has the DNA TGTGCCAGCAGCCTACGGGGGATCAACACCGGGGAGCTGTTTTTT. This codes for CASSLRGINTGELFF.

This chain connects TRBV29-1 to TRBJ1-4, with D tentatively TRBD1 (5 bases). The CDR3 sequence is 10 residues long. Trimming left V 5 bases short and J 13 bases short, with 11 bases between. The germline CDR1 and CDR2 sequences are SQVTM and ANQGSEA. The CDR3: CSVLWGGLFF. The CDR3 region has the DNA TGCAGCGTTCTCTGGGGCGGACTGTTTTTT.

V gene TRBV12-2 combines with J gene TRBJ2-5; the table's D call, TRBD1, was not checked against the DNA. TRBV12-2 is given as a pseudogene. The CDR3 runs to 14 residues. This chain's CDR3 is CASRLDRTQETQYF. In DNA form, the CDR3 reads TGTGCAAGTCGCTTAGACAGGACACAAGAGACCCAGTACTTC.

This rearrangement joins TRBV4-1 to TRBJ1-1, with 9 bases that match TRBD1. Trimming took 1 base from V and 2 from J; bases not matched to a gene: 8. The CDR3 extends over 17 amino acids. Germline CDR1 is MGHRA and CDR2 is YSYEKL. CDR3 amino acids: CASSQAGTGRDNTEAFF. The CDR3, as DNA: TGCGCCAGCAGCCAAGCAGGGACAGGGAGGGATAACACTGAAGCTTTCTTT.

This clone was counted once. V gene TRBV19 combines with J gene TRBJ1-2; D is unclear. Germline CDR1 and CDR2: LNHDA and SQIVND (reference sequence). Deletions cut 3 bases from V and 8 bases from J, with 13 bases between. The CDR3 has 13 residues. This CDR3 is CASSIRQAPGYTF. DNA for the CDR3: TGTGCCAGTAGTATTCGGCAGGCGCCAGGCTACACCTTC.

The chain uses TRBV6-4 and TRBJ1-4; D not resolved. V lost 2 bases and J lost 0, with 19 bases in between. This CDR3 contains 19 residues. Germline CDR1 reads MRHNA; CDR2 reads SNTAGT. CDR3 amino acids: CASSDTEITDSATNEKLFF. The CDR3 bases are TGTGCCAGCAGTGACACCGAAATTACAGATTCCGCAACTAATGAAAAACTGTTTTTT.

The chain is built from TRBV11-2 and TRBJ2-7; 16 bases fit TRBD2. Germline loops: CDR1 SGHAT, CDR2 FQNNGV. V gave up 5 bases and J gave up 2 bases; unmatched junction bases: 6. The CDR3 is 17 amino acids. CDR3 amino acids: CASSPGLAGGHTYEQYF. CDR3 DNA sequence: TGTGCCAGCAGCCCGGGACTAGCGGGGGGGCATACCTACGAGCAGTACTTC.

This chain joins TRBV18 and TRBJ2-1; D is uncertain. There are 16 residues in the CDR3. The V gene lost 3 bases and the J gene lost 8 bases, with 20 bases spanning the gap. Germline loops: CDR1 KGHSH, CDR2 LQKENI. The CDR3 nucleotides read TGTGCCAGCTCACCGGGCATGTTGCAAGTCGCGCATGAGCAGTTCTTC. Protein sequence: CASSPGMLQVAHEQFF. The variable domain in full, completed from reference TRBV18 and TRBJ2-1, reads NAGVMQNPRHLVRRRGQEARLRCSPMKGHSHVYWYRQLPEEGLKFMVYLQKENIIDESGMPKERFSAEFPKEGPSILRIQQVVRGDSAAYFCASSPGMLQVAHEQFFGPGTRLTVL.

CDR3 nucleotides: TGTGCCAGCAGCTCTCCAGGGGGTAGCGGTCCCTACGAGCAGTACTTC. Residues: CASSSPGGSGPYEQYF. The chain couples TRBV13 to TRBJ2-7; D perhaps matches TRBD1 (7 bases). Trimming left V 4 bases short and J 2 bases short, with 18 bases between. The CDR3 spans 16 residues. CDR1 and CDR2 (germline): PRHDT, FYEKMQ (reference sequence).

The chain joins TRBV3-1 (or the pseudogene TRBV3-2) to TRBJ2-7; 8 bases match TRBD2. CDR3 size: 14 residues. Germline-derived CDR1 and CDR2 are LGHDT and YNNKEL (reference sequence). After removal of 1 base from V and 3 bases from J, the junction contained 2 bases not matched to a gene. The DNA of the CDR3 is TGTGCCAGCAGCCAAGGCCTAGCGGGCTACGAGCAGTACTTC. Translated, it gives CASSQGLAGYEQYF.

A note on this clone: Other DNA sequences in the same sample also yield this CDR3. The V call is TRBV10-3, the J call TRBJ2-3; D possibly corresponds to TRBD1 (6 bases). The CDR3 length is 14 residues. V lost 2 bases to trimming and J lost 4 bases, with 10 bases between them. CDR1 is ENHRY, CDR2 SYGVKD, per germline. This chain's CDR3 is CAISEGGGPDTQYF. For the CDR3, the DNA is TGTGCCATCAGTGAGGGGGGCGGGCCAGATACGCAGTATTTT.

J is TRBJ1-1 and V is TRBV3-1 (or the pseudogene TRBV3-2); D unclear. The CDR3 is 12 amino acids. Germline V gene data show CDR1 as LGHDT and CDR2 as YNNKEL (reference sequence). Trimming shortened V by 3 bases and J by 8 bases, and 10 bases separated the two germline ends. The CDR3 nucleotides are TGTGCCAGCAGCCATGAATGGGCGGAAGCTTTCTTT. Its protein is CASSHEWAEAFF.